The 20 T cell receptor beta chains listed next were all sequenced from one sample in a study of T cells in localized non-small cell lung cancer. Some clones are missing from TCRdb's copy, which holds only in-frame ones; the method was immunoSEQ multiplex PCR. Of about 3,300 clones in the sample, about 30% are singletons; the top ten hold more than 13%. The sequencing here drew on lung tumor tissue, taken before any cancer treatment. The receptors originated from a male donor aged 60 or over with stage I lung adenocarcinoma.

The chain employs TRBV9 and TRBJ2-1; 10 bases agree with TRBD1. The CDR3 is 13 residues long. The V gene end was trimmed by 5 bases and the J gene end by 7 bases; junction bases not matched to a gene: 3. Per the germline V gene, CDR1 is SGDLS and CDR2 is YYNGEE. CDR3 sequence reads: CASSTDRGNEQFF. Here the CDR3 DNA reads TGTGCCAGCAGTACGGACAGGGGGAATGAGCAGTTCTTC.

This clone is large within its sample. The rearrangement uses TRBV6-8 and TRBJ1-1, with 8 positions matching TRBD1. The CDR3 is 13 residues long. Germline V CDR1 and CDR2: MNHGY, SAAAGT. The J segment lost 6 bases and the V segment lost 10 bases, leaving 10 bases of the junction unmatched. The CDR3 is CAINEAGGAEAFF. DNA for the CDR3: TGTGCCATCAACGAGGCAGGGGGCGCTGAAGCTTTCTTT.

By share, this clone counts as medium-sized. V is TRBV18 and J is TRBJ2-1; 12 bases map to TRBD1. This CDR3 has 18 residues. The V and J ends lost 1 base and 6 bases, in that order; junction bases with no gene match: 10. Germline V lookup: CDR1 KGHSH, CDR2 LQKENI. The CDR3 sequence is CASSPLSPGQGAGNEQFF. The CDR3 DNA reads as TGTGCCAGCTCACCACTCTCCCCGGGACAGGGGGCAGGCAATGAGCAGTTCTTC.

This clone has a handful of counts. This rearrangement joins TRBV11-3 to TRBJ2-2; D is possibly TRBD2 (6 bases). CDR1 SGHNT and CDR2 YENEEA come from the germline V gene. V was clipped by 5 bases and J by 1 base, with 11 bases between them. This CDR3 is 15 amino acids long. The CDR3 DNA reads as TGTGCCAGCAGCCCCCGGAGGGGGAACACCGGGGAGCTGTTTTTT. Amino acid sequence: CASSPRRGNTGELFF.

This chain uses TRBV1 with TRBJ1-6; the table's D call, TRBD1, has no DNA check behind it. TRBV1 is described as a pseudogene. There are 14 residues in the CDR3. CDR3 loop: CASSVDRLNSPLHF. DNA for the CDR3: TGCGCCAGCAGCGTTGACAGGTTGAATTCACCCCTCCACTTT.

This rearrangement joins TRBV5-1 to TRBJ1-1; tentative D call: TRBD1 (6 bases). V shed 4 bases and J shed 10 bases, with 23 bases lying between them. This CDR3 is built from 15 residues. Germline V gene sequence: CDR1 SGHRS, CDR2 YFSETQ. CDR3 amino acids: CASSTNSAGALTAFF. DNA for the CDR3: TGCGCCAGCAGCACGAATTCCGCGGGGGCGCTTACAGCTTTCTTT.

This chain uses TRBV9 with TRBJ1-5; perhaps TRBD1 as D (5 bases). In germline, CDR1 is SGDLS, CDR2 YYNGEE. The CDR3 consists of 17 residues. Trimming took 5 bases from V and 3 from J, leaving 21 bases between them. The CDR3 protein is CASRPERGGFNNQPQHF. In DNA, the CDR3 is TGTGCCAGCAGGCCAGAAAGGGGCGGGTTTAACAATCAGCCCCAGCATTTT.

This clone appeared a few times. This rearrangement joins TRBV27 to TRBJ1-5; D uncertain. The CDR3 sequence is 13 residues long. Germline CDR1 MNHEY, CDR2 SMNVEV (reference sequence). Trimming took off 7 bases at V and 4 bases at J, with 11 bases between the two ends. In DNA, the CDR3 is TGTGCCAGCAAGTTTGGGCAGAATCAGCCCCAGCATTTT. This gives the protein CASKFGQNQPQHF.

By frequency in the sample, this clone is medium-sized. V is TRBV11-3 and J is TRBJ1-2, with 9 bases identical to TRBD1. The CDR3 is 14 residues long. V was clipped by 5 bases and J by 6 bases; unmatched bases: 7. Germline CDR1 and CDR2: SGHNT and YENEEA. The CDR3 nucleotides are TGTGCCAGCAGCCTCCTCACAGGGGGCGATGGCTACACCTTC. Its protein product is CASSLLTGGDGYTF.

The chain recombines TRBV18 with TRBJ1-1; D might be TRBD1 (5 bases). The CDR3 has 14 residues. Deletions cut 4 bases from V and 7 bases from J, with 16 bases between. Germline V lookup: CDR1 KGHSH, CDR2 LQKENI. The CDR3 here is CASSRGGRGGEAFF. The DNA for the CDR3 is TGTGCCAGCTCACGTGGAGGGAGGGGTGGTGAAGCTTTCTTT.

The CDR3 loop reads CASSEYTGSPNNEQFF. The CDR3, as DNA: TGTGCCAGCAGTGAATATACGGGAAGTCCTAACAATGAGCAGTTCTTC. The V and J genes are TRBV25-1 and TRBJ2-1, with D possibly TRBD2 on 5 matching bases. With 0 bases removed from V and 5 bases from J, the gap between germline ends came to 14 bases. The CDR3 is 16 residues long. The germline CDR1 and CDR2 sequences are MGHDK and SYGVNS.

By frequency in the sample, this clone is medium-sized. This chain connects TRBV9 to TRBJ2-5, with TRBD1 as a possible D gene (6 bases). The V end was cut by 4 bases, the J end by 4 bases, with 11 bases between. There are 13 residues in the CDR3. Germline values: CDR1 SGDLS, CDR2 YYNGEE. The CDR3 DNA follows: TGTGCCAGCAGCCTTAGCAGGGGAGAGACCCAGTACTTC. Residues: CASSLSRGETQYF. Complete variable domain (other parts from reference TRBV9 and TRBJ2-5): DSGVTQTPKHLITATGQRVTLRCSPRSGDLSVYWYQQSLDQGLQFLIQYYNGEERAKGNILERFSAQQFPDLHSELNLSSLELGDSALYFCASSLSRGETQYFGPGTRLLVL.

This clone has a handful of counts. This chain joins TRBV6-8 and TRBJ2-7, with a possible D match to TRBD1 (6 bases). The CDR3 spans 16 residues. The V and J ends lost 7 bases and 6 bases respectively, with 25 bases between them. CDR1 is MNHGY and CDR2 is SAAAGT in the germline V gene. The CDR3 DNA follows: TGTGCCAGCAATATAGGACAGCGCCTGGCTTCCGGCGAGCAGTACTTC. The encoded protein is CASNIGQRLASGEQYF.

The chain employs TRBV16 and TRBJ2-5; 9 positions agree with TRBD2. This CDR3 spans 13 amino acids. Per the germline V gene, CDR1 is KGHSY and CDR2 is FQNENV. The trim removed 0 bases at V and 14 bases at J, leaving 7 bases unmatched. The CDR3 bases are TGTGCCAGCAGCCAATCGAAAGCGGGGGGCCTTTACTTC. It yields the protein CASSQSKAGGLYF.

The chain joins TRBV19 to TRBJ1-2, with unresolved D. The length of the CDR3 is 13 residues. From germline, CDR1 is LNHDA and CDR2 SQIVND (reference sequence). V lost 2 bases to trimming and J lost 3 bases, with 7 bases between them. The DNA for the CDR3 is TGTGCCAGTAGTATAAGGGCGGACTATGGCTACACCTTC. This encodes CASSIRADYGYTF.

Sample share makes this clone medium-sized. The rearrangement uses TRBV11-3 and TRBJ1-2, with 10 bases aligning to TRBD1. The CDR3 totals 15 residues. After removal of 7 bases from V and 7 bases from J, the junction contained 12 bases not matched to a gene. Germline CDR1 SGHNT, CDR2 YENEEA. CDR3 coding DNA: TGTGCCAGCATCCCCCGGGGACAGGGGAGGATTGGCTACACCTTC. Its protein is CASIPRGQGRIGYTF.

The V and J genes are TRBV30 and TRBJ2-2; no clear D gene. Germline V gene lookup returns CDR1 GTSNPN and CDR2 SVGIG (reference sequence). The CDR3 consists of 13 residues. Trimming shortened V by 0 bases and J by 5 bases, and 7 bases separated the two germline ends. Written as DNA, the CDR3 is TGTGCCTGGAGTGTAGGTGGGACCGGGGAGCTGTTTTTT. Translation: CAWSVGGTGELFF.

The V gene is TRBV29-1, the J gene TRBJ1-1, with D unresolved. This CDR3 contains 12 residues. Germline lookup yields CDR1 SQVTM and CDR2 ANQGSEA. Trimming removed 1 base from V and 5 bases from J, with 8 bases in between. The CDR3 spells CSVEASRTEAFF. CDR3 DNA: TGCAGCGTTGAAGCGTCGCGAACTGAAGCTTTCTTT.

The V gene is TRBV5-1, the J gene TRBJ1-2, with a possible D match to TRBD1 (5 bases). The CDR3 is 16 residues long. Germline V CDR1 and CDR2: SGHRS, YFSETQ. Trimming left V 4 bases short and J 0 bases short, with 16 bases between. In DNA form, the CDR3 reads TGCGCCAGCAGCCCGGGTGGGGCCACCGCTAACTATGGCTACACCTTC. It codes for CASSPGGATANYGYTF.

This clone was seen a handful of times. CDR3 sequence reads: CAISTLAGGNTGELFF. As DNA, the CDR3 is TGTGCCATCAGTACGCTAGCGGGGGGGAACACCGGGGAGCTGTTTTTT. The chain couples TRBV10-3 to TRBJ2-2; 11 bases agree with TRBD2. CDR3 size: 16 residues. Looked up from germline, CDR1 is ENHRY and CDR2 is SYGVKD. Germline trimming cut 5 bases from V and 1 base from J; bases unmatched to any gene: 3.